The clone carrying this T cell receptor beta chain was detected only once. The table came from immunoSEQ multiplex PCR; TCRdb's copy has only in-frame clones and leaves some out. The sample holds 230,000 or so clones, about four fifths seen once. These data originate in a study of blood T cell repertoires in COVID-19. The V gene lost 5 bases and the J gene lost 5 bases, with 10 bases spanning the gap. The CDR3 is 11 residues long. Germline V CDR1 and CDR2: DFQATT, SNEGSKA (reference sequence). The sequencing sample was made of PBMCs or T cells enriched from blood (not recorded which). This TCR derives from a man aged 45-65 years who had recovered from COVID-19. The chain joins TRBV20-1 to TRBJ2-7; D unclear. CDR3 residues: CSAARRDEQYF. The CDR3 DNA is TGCAGTGCTGCCAGACGGGACGAGCAGTACTTC.